One and the same sample provided the 27 T cell receptor beta chains below, sequenced in a study of blood T cell repertoires in COVID-19. Method: immunoSEQ multiplex PCR; TCRdb's copy keeps in-frame clones and lacks some. The data show 250,000 to 400,000 clones, 90% seen once. The source material was PBMCs or T cells enriched from blood (not recorded which). The receptors derive from a man in his sixties who had recovered from COVID-19.

For this clone: At the DNA level, this CDR3 is encoded by other sequences in the same sample as well. The chain has TRBV9 and TRBJ2-1, with 9 bases matching TRBD2. The length of the CDR3 is 15 residues. V trimming: 0 bases; J trimming: 3 bases; junction bases outside the gene matches: 1. Germline CDR1 reads SGDLS; CDR2 reads YYNGEE. This chain's CDR3 is CASSVGSGGYNEQFF. The CDR3 region has the DNA TGTGCCAGCAGCGTAGGTAGCGGGGGCTACAATGAGCAGTTCTTC.

This chain joins TRBV18 and TRBJ2-6; tentative D call: TRBD1 (5 bases). Trimming shortened V by 6 bases and J by 0 bases, and 9 bases separated the two germline ends. The CDR3 contains 15 residues. Germline assignment: CDR1 KGHSH and CDR2 LQKENI. The CDR3 nucleotides read TGTGCCAGCTCGTCGACAGCCTCTGGGGCCAACGTCCTGACTTTC. Its protein product is CASSSTASGANVLTF.

This chain joins TRBV6-2 or TRBV6-3 and TRBJ2-2; D is undetermined. In germline, CDR1 is MNHEY, CDR2 SVGEGT. The ends were cut back, 1 base at V and 3 bases at J, with 9 bases in the middle. The CDR3 totals 15 residues. CDR3 DNA: TGTGCCAGCAGTTACTTGGTGGCCCACACCGGGGAGCTGTTTTTT. Translating it yields CASSYLVAHTGELFF.

This chain connects TRBV19 to TRBJ1-5, with a weak D call TRBD1 (6 bases). Trimming pared 6 bases from V and 0 bases from J, leaving 9 bases between. CDR3 length equals 14 residues. Germline V gene sequence: CDR1 LNHDA, CDR2 SQIVND (reference sequence). As DNA, the CDR3 is TGTGCCAGTAGGCAGGGGCTTAGCAATCAGCCCCAGCATTTT. Its translation: CASRQGLSNQPQHF.

This chain connects TRBV18 to TRBJ1-2; 7 positions agree with TRBD1. The germline V gene has CDR1 KGHSH and CDR2 LQKENI. This CDR3 has 14 amino acids. V lost 6 bases and J lost 7; bases outside the gene matches: 11. CDR3 sequence reads: CASSDRQGGGGYTF. In DNA form, the CDR3 reads TGTGCCAGCTCCGACCGACAGGGAGGAGGTGGCTACACCTTC. The whole variable domain, filled in from reference TRBV18 and TRBJ1-2, reads NAGVMQNPRHLVRRRGQEARLRCSPMKGHSHVYWYRQLPEEGLKFMVYLQKENIIDESGMPKERFSAEFPKEGPSILRIQQVVRGDSAAYFCASSDRQGGGGYTFGSGTRLTVV.

The chain uses TRBV18 and TRBJ1-2, with D uncertain. CDR1 KGHSH and CDR2 LQKENI come from the germline V gene. The CDR3 sequence is 13 residues long. V lost 6 bases and J 3 bases, leaving 11 bases between the germline ends. In nucleotides, the CDR3 is TGTGCCAGCTCGCCCGGGGAGGACTATGGCTACACCTTC. Protein sequence: CASSPGEDYGYTF.

CDR3 DNA sequence: TGTGCCAGTAGTATTTTTGGGACAGGGGCTCGGGCAGATACGCAGTATTTT. Residues: CASSIFGTGARADTQYF. The chain carries TRBV19 and TRBJ2-3; 10 bases align to TRBD1. CDR1 LNHDA and CDR2 SQIVND come from the germline V gene (reference sequence). V dropped 3 bases and J dropped 4; count of bases not matched to a gene: 10. The CDR3 has 17 residues. Combining the CDR3 with reference TRBV19 and TRBJ2-3 gives the whole variable domain DGGITQSPKYLFRKEGQNVTLSCEQNLNHDAMYWYRQDPGQGLRLIYYSQIVNDFQKGDIAEGYSVSREKKESFPLTVTSAQKNPTAFYLCASSIFGTGARADTQYFGPGTRLTVL.

The V and J genes are TRBV7-9 and TRBJ1-1; D unresolved. The germline V gene has CDR1 SEHNR and CDR2 FQNEAQ (reference sequence). V was trimmed by 2 bases and J by 1 base, leaving 14 bases between them. This CDR3 is built from 16 residues. The DNA of the CDR3 is TGTGCCAGCAGCTTACGGAGGGAAGGAGAGAACACTGAAGCTTTCTTT. Its protein product is CASSLRREGENTEAFF. Based on the CDR3 plus reference TRBV7-9 and TRBJ1-1, the full variable domain is DTGVSQNPRHKITKRGQNVTFRCDPISEHNRLYWYRQTLGQGPEFLTYFQNEAQLEKSRLLSDRFSAERPKGSFSTLEIQRTEQGDSAMYLCASSLRREGENTEAFFGQGTRLTVV.

The chain combines TRBV5-1 with TRBJ2-7, with D tentatively TRBD1 (6 bases). V lost 4 bases and J lost 7, with 21 bases in between. CDR1 is SGHRS, CDR2 YFSETQ, per germline. The CDR3 contains 15 residues. DNA of the CDR3: TGCGCCAGCAGCAGAGAGACAGGCACCTACTGGGAGCAGTACTTC. The encoded protein is CASSRETGTYWEQYF.

The chain recombines TRBV6-5 with TRBJ1-2; D not certain. The CDR3 runs 14 residues. Trimming removed 0 bases at V and 2 bases at J, with 7 bases between. Germline CDR1 reads MNHEY; CDR2 reads SVGAGI. The CDR3 here is CASSYSSENYGYTF. CDR3 bases: TGTGCCAGCAGTTACTCGAGTGAGAACTATGGCTACACCTTC.

The V gene is TRBV4-2, the J gene TRBJ2-2; TRBD2 matches at 13 bases. This CDR3 spans 20 amino acids. Germline CDR1 is LGHNA and CDR2 is YNFKEQ. J was trimmed by 6 bases and V by 1 base; bases with no gene match: 14. CDR3 DNA sequence: TGTGCCAGCAGCCAAGGATTCCGGACTAGCGGGAGTTTCGGAGCCGGGGAGCTGTTTTTT. It specifies CASSQGFRTSGSFGAGELFF.

In DNA form, the CDR3 reads TGTGCCAGTATTGGGCAGGGCGGCTATGGCTACACCTTC. This gives the protein CASIGQGGYGYTF. The chain recombines TRBV19 with TRBJ1-2; TRBD1 might be the D (5 bases). This CDR3 contains 13 residues. Germline lookup yields CDR1 LNHDA and CDR2 SQIVND (reference sequence). The V gene lost 7 bases and the J gene lost 4 bases, with 13 bases spanning the gap.

The chain joins TRBV24-1 to TRBJ2-3, with TRBD2 as a possible D gene (5 bases). The CDR3 runs to 14 residues. From germline, CDR1 is KGHDR and CDR2 SFDVKD. Trimming took off 3 bases at V and 4 bases at J, with 10 bases between the two ends. The CDR3 DNA follows: TGTGCCACCAGTGATCCCCGGACTGCAGATACGCAGTATTTT. It is translated as CATSDPRTADTQYF.

The J gene is TRBJ1-1, the V gene TRBV3-1 (or the pseudogene TRBV3-2); D ambiguous. Trimming cost V 1 base and J 3 bases, with 9 bases left between them. CDR1 and CDR2 from the germline V gene are LGHDT and YNNKEL (reference sequence). CDR3 length: 14 residues. In DNA form, the CDR3 reads TGTGCCAGCAGCCAAGTATTCGGGGACACTGAAGCTTTCTTT. Its translation is CASSQVFGDTEAFF.

The chain has TRBV7-2 and TRBJ1-6; D is unclear. Germline V gives CDR1 SGHTA, CDR2 FQGNSA. The CDR3 consists of 15 residues. Trimming left V 7 bases short and J 5 bases short, with 15 bases between. CDR3 DNA sequence: TGTGCCAGCACTCGAACGGGGAAAGATAATTCACCCCTCCACTTT. It codes for CASTRTGKDNSPLHF.

The chain couples TRBV29-1 to TRBJ1-2; 7 bases are a match to TRBD1. The V and J ends lost 5 bases and 2 bases, in that order; junction bases with no gene match: 14. CDR3 length: 16 residues. CDR1 and CDR2 (germline): SQVTM, ANQGSEA. CDR3: CSVIGPTGENNYGYTF. The DNA for the CDR3 is TGCAGCGTTATAGGCCCCACAGGGGAAAACAACTATGGCTACACCTTC.

The rearrangement joins TRBV19 to TRBJ1-2; D is perhaps TRBD1 (5 bases). Germline CDR1 and CDR2: LNHDA and SQIVND (reference sequence). CDR3 length equals 14 residues. V lost 5 bases, J lost 4 bases, and 14 bases lay in between. For the CDR3, the DNA is TGTGCCAGTAGTGCCCGGGGGGTCGGCTATGGCTACACCTTC. It encodes CASSARGVGYGYTF.

Worth noting for this clone: This sample also contains other DNA sequences that code for the same CDR3. The V and J genes are TRBV7-8 and TRBJ1-1, with D tentatively TRBD1 (5 bases). The V end lost 4 bases, the J end lost 1 base, and 10 bases lay between the germline ends. CDR1 SGHVS and CDR2 FQNEAQ come from the germline V gene. The CDR3 totals 14 residues. Here the CDR3 reads CASSSGHSNTEAFF. CDR3 DNA sequence: TGTGCCAGCAGCTCCGGACACTCGAACACTGAAGCTTTCTTT. The whole variable domain, filled in from reference TRBV7-8 and TRBJ1-1, reads GAGVSQSPRYKVAKRGQDVALRCDPISGHVSLFWYQQALGQGPEFLTYFQNEAQLDKSGLPSDRFFAERPEGSVSTLKIQRTQQEDSAVYLCASSSGHSNTEAFFGQGTRLTVV.

A note on this clone: This same CDR3 is encoded by further DNA sequences in the sample. The V call is TRBV6-2 or TRBV6-3, the J call TRBJ1-5; D not resolved. Germline V lookup: CDR1 MNHEY, CDR2 SVGEGT. The CDR3 is 14 amino acids. The V and J ends lost 2 bases and 3 bases respectively, with 8 bases between them. CDR3 loop: CASSYEQNNQPQHF. CDR3 DNA: TGTGCCAGCAGTTACGAACAGAACAATCAGCCCCAGCATTTT.

This clone has only one observation. The rearrangement links TRBV3-1 (or the pseudogene TRBV3-2) to TRBJ2-1; 8 bases match TRBD1. CDR3 length equals 14 residues. Losses at the gene ends were 3 bases for V and 9 bases for J; bases not matched to a gene: 7. Germline V gene lookup returns CDR1 LGHDT and CDR2 YNNKEL (reference sequence). The CDR3 sequence is CASSQYQGAGEQFF. CDR3 DNA sequence: TGTGCCAGCAGCCAGTACCAGGGGGCCGGTGAGCAGTTCTTC.

The chain links TRBV7-9 to TRBJ2-5; D possibly corresponds to TRBD2 (5 bases). Per the germline V gene, CDR1 is SEHNR and CDR2 is FQNEAQ (reference sequence). The CDR3 is 16 residues long. V was cut by 2 bases and J by 0 bases, with 13 bases left in between. Here the CDR3 reads CASSLTVSDYQETQYF. CDR3 bases: TGTGCCAGCAGCTTAACGGTCTCGGACTACCAAGAGACCCAGTACTTC.

The chain has TRBV7-9 and TRBJ1-1; 10 bases agree with TRBD1. The CDR3 loop spans 14 amino acids. J lost 5 bases, V lost 5 bases, and 5 bases had no gene match. Germline CDR1 reads SEHNR; CDR2 reads FQNEAQ (reference sequence). CDR3 sequence (DNA): TGTGCCAGCAGCCCGACAGGGGGCTGGACTGAAGCTTTCTTT. Protein product: CASSPTGGWTEAFF.

The rearrangement joins TRBV12-1 to TRBJ1-2; whether TRBD1, the table's D call, matches the DNA was not checked. TRBV12-1 is tagged as a pseudogene. This CDR3 is 14 amino acids long. The CDR3 DNA sequence: TGTGCCAGCAGCGCCAACAGGGTTTGCTATGGCTACACCTTC. Residues: CASSANRVCYGYTF.

The chain has TRBV30 and TRBJ2-7; D is perhaps TRBD2 (6 bases). Per germline, CDR1 GTSNPN and CDR2 SVGIG (reference sequence). This CDR3 has 18 residues. V was pared by 1 base and J by 4 bases, with 26 bases between. As DNA, the CDR3 is TGTGCCTGGAGTGAGGGGCTAGCGAGAGGACCGTCGACTTACGAGCAGTACTTC. Translation: CAWSEGLARGPSTYEQYF.

The gene calls are TRBV24-1 and TRBJ2-3; no firm D call. Germline CDR1 reads KGHDR; CDR2 reads SFDVKD. V lost 5 bases and J lost 2, with 13 bases in between. CDR3 length: 15 amino acids. The CDR3 sequence: CATSVHSRHTDTQYF. DNA for the CDR3: TGTGCCACCAGTGTGCATTCGCGACACACAGATACGCAGTATTTT.

This rearrangement joins TRBV5-6 to TRBJ1-2; D ambiguous. Deletions cut 2 bases from V and 1 base from J, with 12 bases between. Germline V gene lookup returns CDR1 SGHDT and CDR2 YYEEEE. The CDR3 consists of 15 residues. DNA of the CDR3: TGTGCCAGCAGCTTTAGAGTCCCGGTTAACTATGGCTACACCTTC. This gives the protein CASSFRVPVNYGYTF.

The chain recombines TRBV18 with TRBJ2-5; 7 nucleotides agree with TRBD1. CDR1 is KGHSH, CDR2 LQKENI, per germline. CDR3 length equals 13 residues. V lost 3 bases and J lost 2; bases outside the gene matches: 0. CDR3 region: CASSPTGQETQYF. CDR3 DNA sequence: TGTGCCAGCTCACCGACAGGGCAAGAGACCCAGTACTTC.